This T cell receptor (beta chain) was identified in a study of radiation and T cells in renal cell carcinoma. Specified time point: blood 4 weeks post-SBRT, at nephrectomy. Described treatment: 15 Gy SBRT to primary tumor, nephrectomy 4 weeks later. Radiation-treated patients gave blood at baseline, week 2 and week 4. Here immunoSEQ multiplex PCR was the method, and the copy in TCRdb shows in-frame clones only, minus some. The repertoire holds about 86,000 clones, over 80% seen once, with 9.4% in the top ten. This sequence was found in a man in his forties or fifties with renal cell carcinoma. This specimen was blood, taken from a patient whose treatment included radiotherapy and nephrectomy.

CDR3 region: CASRLAGDTGELFF. The CDR3 coding sequence is TGTGCCAGCCGACTAGCGGGGGACACCGGGGAGCTGTTTTTT. The V and J genes are TRBV28 and TRBJ2-2; 12 bases are shared with TRBD2. The germline V gene has CDR1 MDHEN and CDR2 SYDVKM. V lost 8 bases to trimming and J lost 3 bases; unmatched junction nucleotides: 1. The CDR3 sequence is 14 residues long.